This T cell receptor (beta chain) derives from a study of blood T cell repertoires in COVID-19. The wider study: The United States, Italy and Spain were the sources of the acute and convalescent COVID-19 samples.

This clone was observed a few times. Libraries were prepared by immunoSEQ multiplex PCR; TCRdb keeps only in-frame clonotypes and omits some of them. The sample yields a few hundred thousand clones, more than 65% seen once. CDR1 and CDR2 (germline): GTSNPN, SVGIG (reference sequence). CDR3 length: 12 residues. Trimming cost V 2 bases and J 0 bases, with 5 bases left between them. This TCR derives from a man aged 50 to 60 with active or convalescent COVID-19. The J gene is TRBJ2-7, the V gene TRBV30; D ambiguous. Sequencing input: peripheral blood. Written as DNA, the CDR3 is TGTGCCTGGAGTCTGAGCTCCTACGAGCAGTACTTC. Amino acid sequence: CAWSLSSYEQYF.